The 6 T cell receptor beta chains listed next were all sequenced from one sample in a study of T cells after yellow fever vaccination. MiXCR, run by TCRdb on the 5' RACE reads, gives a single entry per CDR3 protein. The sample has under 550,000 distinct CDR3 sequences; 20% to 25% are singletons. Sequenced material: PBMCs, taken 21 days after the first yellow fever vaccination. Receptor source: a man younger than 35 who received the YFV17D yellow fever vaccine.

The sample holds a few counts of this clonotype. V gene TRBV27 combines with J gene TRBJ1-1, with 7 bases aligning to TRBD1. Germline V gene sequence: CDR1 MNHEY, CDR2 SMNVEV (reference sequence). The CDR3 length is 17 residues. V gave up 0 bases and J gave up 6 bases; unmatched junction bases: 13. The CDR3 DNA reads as TGTGCCAGCAGTTTATCGACTTCACAGGGGAGAAGGGCTGAAGCTTTCTTT. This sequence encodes CASSLSTSQGRRAEAFF.

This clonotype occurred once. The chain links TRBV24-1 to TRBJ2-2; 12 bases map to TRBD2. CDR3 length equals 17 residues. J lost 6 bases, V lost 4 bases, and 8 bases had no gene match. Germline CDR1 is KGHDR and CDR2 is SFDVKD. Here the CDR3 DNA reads TGTGCCACCAGTGACCCCTCTAGCGGGGGGGCATCCGGGGAGCTGTTTTTT. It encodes CATSDPSSGGASGELFF.

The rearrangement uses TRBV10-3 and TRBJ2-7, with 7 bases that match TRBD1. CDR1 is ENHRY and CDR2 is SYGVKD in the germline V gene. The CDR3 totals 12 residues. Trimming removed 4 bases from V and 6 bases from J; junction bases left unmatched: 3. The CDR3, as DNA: TGTGCCATCAGTGTGTCAGGGGGCGAGCAGTACGTC. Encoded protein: CAISVSGGEQYV.

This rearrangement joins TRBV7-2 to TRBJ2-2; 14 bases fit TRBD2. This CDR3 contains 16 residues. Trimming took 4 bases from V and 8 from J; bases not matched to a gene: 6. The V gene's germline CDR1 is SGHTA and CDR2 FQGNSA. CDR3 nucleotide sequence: TGTGCCAGCAGCTCGACTAGCGGGGGGGCAGGTGGGGAGCTGTTTTTT. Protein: CASSSTSGGAGGELFF.

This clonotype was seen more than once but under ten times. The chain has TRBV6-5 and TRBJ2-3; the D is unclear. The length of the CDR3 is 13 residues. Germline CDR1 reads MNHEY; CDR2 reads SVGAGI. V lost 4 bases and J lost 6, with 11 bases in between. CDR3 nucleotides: TGTGCCAGCAGTTTTAGTCAATCGGATACGCAGTATTTT. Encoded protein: CASSFSQSDTQYF.

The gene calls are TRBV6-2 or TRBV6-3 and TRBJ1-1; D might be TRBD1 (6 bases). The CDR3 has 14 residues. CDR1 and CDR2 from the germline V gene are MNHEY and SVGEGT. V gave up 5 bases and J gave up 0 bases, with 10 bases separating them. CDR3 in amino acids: CASSLRDMNTEAFF. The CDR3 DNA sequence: TGTGCCAGCAGTCTCAGGGACATGAACACTGAAGCTTTCTTT.